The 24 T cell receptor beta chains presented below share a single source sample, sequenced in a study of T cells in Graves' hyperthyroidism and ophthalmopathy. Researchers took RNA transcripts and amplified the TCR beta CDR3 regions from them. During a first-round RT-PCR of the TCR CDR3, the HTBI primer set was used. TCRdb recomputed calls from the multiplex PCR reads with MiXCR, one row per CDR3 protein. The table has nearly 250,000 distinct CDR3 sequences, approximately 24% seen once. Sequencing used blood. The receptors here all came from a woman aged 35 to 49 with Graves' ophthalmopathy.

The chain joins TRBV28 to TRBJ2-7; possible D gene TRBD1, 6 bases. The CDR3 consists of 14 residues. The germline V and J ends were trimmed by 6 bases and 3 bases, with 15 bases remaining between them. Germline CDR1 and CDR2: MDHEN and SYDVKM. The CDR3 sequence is CASRPGHPNYEQYF. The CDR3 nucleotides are TGTGCCAGCAGACCGGGACACCCGAACTACGAGCAGTACTTC.

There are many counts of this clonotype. The CDR3 sequence: CASSVDGTSGTYEQYF. The CDR3, as DNA: TGTGCCAGCAGCGTAGATGGGACTAGCGGCACCTACGAGCAGTACTTC. The J gene is TRBJ2-7, the V gene TRBV9, with 11 bases matching TRBD2. The V gene end was trimmed by 0 bases and the J gene end by 2 bases; junction bases not matched to a gene: 4. The CDR3 runs 16 residues. CDR1 and CDR2 from the germline V gene are SGDLS and YYNGEE.

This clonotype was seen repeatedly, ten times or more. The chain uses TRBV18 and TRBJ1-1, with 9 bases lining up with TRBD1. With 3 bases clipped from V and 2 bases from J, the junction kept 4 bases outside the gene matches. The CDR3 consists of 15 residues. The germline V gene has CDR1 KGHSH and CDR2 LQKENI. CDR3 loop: CASSPGTGPNTEAFF. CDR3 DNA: TGTGCCAGCTCACCCGGGACAGGGCCAAACACTGAAGCTTTCTTT.

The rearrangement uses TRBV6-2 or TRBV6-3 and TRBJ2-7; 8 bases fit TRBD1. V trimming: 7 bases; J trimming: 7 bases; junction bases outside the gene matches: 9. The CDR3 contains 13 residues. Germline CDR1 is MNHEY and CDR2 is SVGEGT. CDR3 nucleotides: TGTGCCAGCATTAAGGACAGGGTAGGAGAGCAGTACTTC. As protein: CASIKDRVGEQYF.

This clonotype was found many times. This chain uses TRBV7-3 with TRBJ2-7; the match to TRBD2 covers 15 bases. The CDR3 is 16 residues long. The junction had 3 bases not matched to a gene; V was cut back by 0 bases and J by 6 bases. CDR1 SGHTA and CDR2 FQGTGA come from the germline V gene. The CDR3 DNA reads TGTGCCAGCAGCTTAACGGGACTAGCGGGAGGTGGCGAGCAGTACTTC. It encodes CASSLTGLAGGGEQYF.

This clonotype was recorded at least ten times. CDR3 region: CASSLAIAGGQNIQYF. The CDR3 DNA reads as TGCGCCAGCAGCTTGGCAATAGCGGGAGGACAAAACATTCAGTACTTC. The genes are TRBV5-1 and TRBJ2-4, with 10 nucleotides matching TRBD2. Germline loops: CDR1 SGHRS, CDR2 YFSETQ. This CDR3 spans 16 amino acids. The V and J ends lost 0 bases and 5 bases, in that order; junction bases with no gene match: 5.

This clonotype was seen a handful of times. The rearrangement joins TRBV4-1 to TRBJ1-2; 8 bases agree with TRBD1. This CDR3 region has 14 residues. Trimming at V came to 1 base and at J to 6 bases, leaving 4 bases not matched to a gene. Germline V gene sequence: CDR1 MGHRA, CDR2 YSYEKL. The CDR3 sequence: CASSQVGQGDGYTF. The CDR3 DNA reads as TGCGCCAGCAGCCAAGTCGGACAGGGCGATGGCTACACCTTC.

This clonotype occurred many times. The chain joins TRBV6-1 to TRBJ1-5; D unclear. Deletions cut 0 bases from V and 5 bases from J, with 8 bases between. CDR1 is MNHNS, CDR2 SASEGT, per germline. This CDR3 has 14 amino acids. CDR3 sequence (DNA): TGTGCCAGCAGTGAAGCCTGGGCGGATCAGCCCCAGCATTTT. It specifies CASSEAWADQPQHF.

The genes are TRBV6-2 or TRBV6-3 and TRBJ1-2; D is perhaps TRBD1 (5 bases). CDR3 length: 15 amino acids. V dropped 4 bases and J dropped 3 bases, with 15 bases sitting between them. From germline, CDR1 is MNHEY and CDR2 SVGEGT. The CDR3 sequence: CASSSGGTLHYGYTF. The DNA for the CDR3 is TGTGCCAGCAGTTCAGGAGGGACTTTACACTATGGCTACACCTTC.

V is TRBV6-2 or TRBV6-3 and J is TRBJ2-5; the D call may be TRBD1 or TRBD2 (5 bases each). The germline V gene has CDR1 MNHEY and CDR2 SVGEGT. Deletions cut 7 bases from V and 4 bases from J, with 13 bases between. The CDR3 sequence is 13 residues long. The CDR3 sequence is CASKASGPETQYF. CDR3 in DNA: TGTGCCAGCAAGGCTTCGGGACCAGAGACCCAGTACTTC.

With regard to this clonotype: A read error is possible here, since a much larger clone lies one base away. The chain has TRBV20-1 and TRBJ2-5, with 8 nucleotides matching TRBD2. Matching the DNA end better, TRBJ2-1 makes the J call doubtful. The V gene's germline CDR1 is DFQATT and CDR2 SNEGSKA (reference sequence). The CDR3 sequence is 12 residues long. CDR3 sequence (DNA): TGCAGTGCTATAGCGGGGCAAGAGACCCAGTTCTTC. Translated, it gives CSAIAGQETQFF.

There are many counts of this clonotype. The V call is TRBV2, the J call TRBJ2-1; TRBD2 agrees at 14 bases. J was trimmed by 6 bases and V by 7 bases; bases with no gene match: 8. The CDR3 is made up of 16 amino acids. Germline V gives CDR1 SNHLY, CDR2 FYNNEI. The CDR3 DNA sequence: TGTGCCAGCATCGCCTCCGGGACTAGCGGGAGCAATGAGCAGTTCTTC. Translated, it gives CASIASGTSGSNEQFF.

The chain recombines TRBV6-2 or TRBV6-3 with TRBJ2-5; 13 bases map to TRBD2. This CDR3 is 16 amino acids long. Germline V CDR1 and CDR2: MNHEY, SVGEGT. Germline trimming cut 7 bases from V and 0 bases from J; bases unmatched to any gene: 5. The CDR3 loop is CASTGLAGAHQETQYF. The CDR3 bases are TGTGCCAGCACCGGACTAGCGGGGGCACACCAAGAGACCCAGTACTTC.

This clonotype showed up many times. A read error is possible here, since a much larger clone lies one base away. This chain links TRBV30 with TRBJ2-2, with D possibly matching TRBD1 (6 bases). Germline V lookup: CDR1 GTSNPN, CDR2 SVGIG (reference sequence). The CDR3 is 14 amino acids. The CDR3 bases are TGTGCCTGGAGTTGGGGACAACCCACCGGGAAGCTGTTTTTT. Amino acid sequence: CAWSWGQPTGKLFF.

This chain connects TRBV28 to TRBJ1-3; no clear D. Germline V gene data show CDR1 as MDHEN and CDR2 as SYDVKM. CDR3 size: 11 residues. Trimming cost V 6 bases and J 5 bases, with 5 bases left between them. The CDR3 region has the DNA TGTGCCAGCAGCACCCGAAACACCATATATTTT. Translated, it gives CASSTRNTIYF. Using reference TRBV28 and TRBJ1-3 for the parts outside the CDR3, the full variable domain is DVKVTQSSRYLVKRTGEKVFLECVQDMDHENMFWYRQDPGLGLRLIYFSYDVKMKEKGDIPEGYSVSREKKERFSLILESASTNQTSMYLCASSTRNTIYFGEGSWLTVV.

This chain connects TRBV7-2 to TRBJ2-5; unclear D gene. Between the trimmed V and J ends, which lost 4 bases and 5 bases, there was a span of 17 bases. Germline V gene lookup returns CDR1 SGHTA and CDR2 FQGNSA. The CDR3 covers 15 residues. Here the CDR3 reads CASSSTVVARETQYF. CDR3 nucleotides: TGTGCCAGCAGCTCGACCGTAGTGGCTAGGGAGACCCAGTACTTC.

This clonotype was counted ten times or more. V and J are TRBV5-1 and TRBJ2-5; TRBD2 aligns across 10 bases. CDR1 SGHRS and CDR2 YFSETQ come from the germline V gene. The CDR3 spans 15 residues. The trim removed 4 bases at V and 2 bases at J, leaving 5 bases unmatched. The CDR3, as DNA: TGCGCCAGCAGCGTACCACTAGCGGGACAAGAGACCCAGTACTTC. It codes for CASSVPLAGQETQYF.

CDR3 bases: TGTGCCAGCAGCTTATTCCAGGGGCACACTGAAGCTTTCTTT. Translating gives CASSLFQGHTEAFF. This sequence joins TRBV7-2 and TRBJ1-1; weak D call: TRBD1 (6 bases). Germline V gives CDR1 SGHTA, CDR2 FQGNSA. The CDR3 extends over 14 amino acids. V lost 2 bases and J lost 3, with 10 bases in between.

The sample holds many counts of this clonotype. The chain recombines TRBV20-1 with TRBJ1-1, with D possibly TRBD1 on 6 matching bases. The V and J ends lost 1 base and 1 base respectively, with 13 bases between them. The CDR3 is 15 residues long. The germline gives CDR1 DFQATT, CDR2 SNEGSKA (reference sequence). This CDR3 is CSARAGGTQNTEAFF. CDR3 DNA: TGCAGTGCTAGAGCCGGGGGGACACAGAACACTGAAGCTTTCTTT.

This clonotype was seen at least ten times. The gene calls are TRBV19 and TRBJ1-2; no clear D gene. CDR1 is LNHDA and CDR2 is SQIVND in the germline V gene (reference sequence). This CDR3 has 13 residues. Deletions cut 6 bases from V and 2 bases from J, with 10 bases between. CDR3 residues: CASREGNNYGYTF. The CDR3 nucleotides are TGTGCCAGTAGAGAGGGAAACAACTATGGCTACACCTTC.

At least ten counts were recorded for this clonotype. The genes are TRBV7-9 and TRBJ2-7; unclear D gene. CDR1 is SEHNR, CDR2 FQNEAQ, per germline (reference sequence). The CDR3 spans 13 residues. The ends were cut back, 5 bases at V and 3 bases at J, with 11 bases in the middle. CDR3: CASSLVPVYEQYF. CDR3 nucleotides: TGTGCCAGCAGCCTAGTACCCGTCTACGAGCAGTACTTC.

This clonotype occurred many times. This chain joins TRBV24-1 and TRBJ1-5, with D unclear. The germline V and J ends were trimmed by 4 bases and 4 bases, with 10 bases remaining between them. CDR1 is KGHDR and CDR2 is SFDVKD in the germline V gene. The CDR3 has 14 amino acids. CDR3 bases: TGTGCCACCAGTGACTTGGACGGTAATCAGCCCCAGCATTTT. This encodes CATSDLDGNQPQHF.

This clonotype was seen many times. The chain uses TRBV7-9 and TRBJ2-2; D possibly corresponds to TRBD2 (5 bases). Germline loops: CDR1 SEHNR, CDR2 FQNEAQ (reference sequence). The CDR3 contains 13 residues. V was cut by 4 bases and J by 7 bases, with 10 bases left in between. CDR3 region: CASSSSEVGELFF. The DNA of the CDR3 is TGTGCCAGCAGCTCCTCGGAGGTCGGGGAGCTGTTTTTT.

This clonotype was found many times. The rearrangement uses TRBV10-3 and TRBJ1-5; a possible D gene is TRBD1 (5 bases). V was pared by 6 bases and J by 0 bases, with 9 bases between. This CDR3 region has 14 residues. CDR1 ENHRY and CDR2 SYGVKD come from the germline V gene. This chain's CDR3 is CAISRDDSNQPQHF. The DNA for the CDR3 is TGTGCCATCAGCCGGGACGATAGCAATCAGCCCCAGCATTTT.